This paragraph covers one TCR beta chain sequence. This clonotype was detected only a few times. The specificity of this receptor is unknown. One base away there is no much larger clone; base qualities are not given. At the junction V is shortened by 6 bases and J by 0 bases, with 17 bases in between. The CDR3 spans 16 residues, from the cysteine through the phenylalanine. The CDR3 DNA has 48 bases and is translated from base 1. From a lookup of the germline V gene, CDR1 and CDR2 are SGHTA and FQGNSA. This entry belongs to a study of T cells in Graves' hyperthyroidism and ophthalmopathy (dated by TCRdb to between 2018 and 2021). Broadly, across the study: Peripheral blood was sampled at the time of initial diagnosis, prior to any treatment. To identify distinguishing TCR V-J signatures, a discovery cohort of 90 to 100 patients was used, comprising 43 with Graves' ophthalmopathy and approximately 57 with stable Graves' hyperthyroidism. Prospective prediction of ophthalmopathy was tested in an independent validation cohort consisting of fewer than 20 hyperthyroidism patients and around 16 patients who later progressed to ophthalmopathy. The approximately 97 discovery patients were randomly divided into training and test sets at a 7:3 ratio. The study also compared thyroid tissue and blood T-cell repertoires from several Graves' hyperthyroidism patients. Once sampling was done, hyperthyroidism patients were given methimazole at a starting dose of 30 mg daily, whereas ophthalmopathy patients were given high-dose intravenous methylprednisolone. TCR Vbeta CDR3 sequencing of 130 to 150 peripheral blood samples (over 40 ophthalmopathy, 70 to 85 hyperthyroidism and around 17 progressor patients) is reported in the paper.

In the ophthalmopathy patients, disease was moderately to severely active, with a Clinical Activity Score of 3 or more, a NOSPECS grade of 4 or more, and a duration of less than 3 months. Exclusion was applied to patients with uncontrolled infections, other autoimmune diseases, pregnancy or lactation. Clinical symptoms, serum thyroxine and TRAb, thyroid ultrasound, and orbital computed tomography formed the basis for the diagnoses. PBMCs were separated from roughly 10 ml of fresh peripheral blood using Ficoll-Paque density gradient centrifugation. Trizol reagent was used to extract total RNA, and RNA quality was then checked on an Agilent 2100 Bioanalyzer. Overall results and qualifications from the work: In validation, progression to ophthalmopathy was predicted by the model with nearly 71% sensitivity and roughly 76% specificity, a median of about 6.4 months before onset. No statistical method was used to fix the sample size in advance, and group allocation was not hidden from the investigators. Most expanded thyroid clonotypes (frequency above 0.001) were also detected in blood, a finding suggesting that blood repertoires may reflect thyroid immune responses. In cross-validation, a model built on a 13 V-J signature told ophthalmopathy apart from stable hyperthyroidism with roughly 87% sensitivity and around 83% specificity, and in testing the same model reached 80%/75%.

The TCR beta CDR3 regions were amplified from RNA transcripts. A first-round RT-PCR of the TCR CDR3 used the HTBI primer set with the Qiagen OneStep RT-PCR kit. Libraries were constructed in a second round of multiplex PCR, after which size selection and purification were carried out. Libraries were sequenced paired-end with 100 bp reads on an Illumina HiSeq2000. The authors' pipeline ran thus. SOAPnuke was used to process the raw data, throwing out any read that contained adapters or uncalled bases, had a mean Phred below 15, or lacked an exact constant-primer or identifier match. High-quality paired reads were merged with COPE v1.2.5, and unique nucleotide sequences were defined as clonotypes. Clonotypes were aligned to IMGT TRBV, TRBD and TRBJ reference segments using MiTCR v1.1. The analysis was restricted to V-J combinations with a frequency above 0.0001, which together covered around 99% of the repertoires. The TCS score was defined as F50 (clonal expansion) divided by E x V (chaos), with BLOSUM62-based TCRdist calculated between CDR3 peptides within each V-J. Welch's t-statistics and random forest reduced roughly 530 V-J features to roughly 13, which were used in a naive Bayes classifier (R e1071). The public sequencing data were trimmed at Q25 with fastp and processed into clonotypes with MiXCR by TCRdb, which kept only in-frame beta chains. Each entry merges the rows of one CDR3 protein and shows their most common DNA and genes. The V and J calls shown here were made by TCRdb, not taken from the authors' results. In all, the sample holds 600,000 or so distinct CDR3 sequences, and approximately 15% of those were seen once. 9.5% to 15% of the sample is taken by the ten largest.

The rearranged chain carries TRBV7-2 and TRBJ1-2; the best D guess is TRBD1, with 5 bases matching. Source material: blood. The TCR sequence derives from a woman aged 45-59 years with Graves' ophthalmopathy. For the CDR3, the sequence is CASSSSSGTANYGYTF. The bases read TGTGCCAGCAGTTCCTCCTCCGGGACTGCTAACTATGGCTACACCTTC.